This T cell receptor beta chain was documented in a study of blood T cells in healthy people across ages. CDR3 size: 14 residues. Germline values: CDR1 LGHDT, CDR2 YNNKEL (reference sequence). V lost 4 bases, J lost 4 bases, and 11 bases lay in between. Study results and limitations: The unknown donor CMV status may have confounded expanded clonotype changes. With unsorted PBMCs, a conclusive comparison of naive versus antigen-experienced cells was not possible.

Remarks on this clonotype: Its antigen is still unknown.

PCR was performed a second time for about 6 to 11 cycles using a sample-barcoded 5' primer and a J-beta primer mix. Via MiXCR, TCRdb re-called the 5' RACE reads, giving one row per CDR3 protein. The table lists about 1.8 million distinct CDR3 sequences, less than 50% of them singletons. V gene TRBV3-1 combines with J gene TRBJ1-5; D remains unclear. The sequence was collected from a woman aged 40 to 55 in good health. Sample: blood. CDR3 in amino acids: CASSPQTNNQPQHF. CDR3 sequence (DNA): TGTGCCAGCAGCCCTCAAACGAATAATCAGCCCCAGCATTTT.